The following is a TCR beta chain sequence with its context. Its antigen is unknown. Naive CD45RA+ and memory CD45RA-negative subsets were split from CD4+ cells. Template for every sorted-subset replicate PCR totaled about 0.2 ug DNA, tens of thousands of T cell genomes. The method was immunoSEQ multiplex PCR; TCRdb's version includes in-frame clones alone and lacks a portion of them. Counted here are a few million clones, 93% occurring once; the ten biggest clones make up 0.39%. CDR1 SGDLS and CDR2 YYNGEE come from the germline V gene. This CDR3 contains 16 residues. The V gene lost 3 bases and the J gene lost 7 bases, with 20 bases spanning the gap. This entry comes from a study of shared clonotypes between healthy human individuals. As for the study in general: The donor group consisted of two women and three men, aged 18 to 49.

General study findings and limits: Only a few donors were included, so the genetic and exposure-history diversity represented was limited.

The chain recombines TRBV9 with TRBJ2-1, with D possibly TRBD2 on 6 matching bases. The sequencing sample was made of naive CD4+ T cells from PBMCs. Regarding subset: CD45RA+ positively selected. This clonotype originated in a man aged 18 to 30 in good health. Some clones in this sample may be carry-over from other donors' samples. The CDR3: CASSGPGRVFANEQFF. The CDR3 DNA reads TGTGCCAGCAGCGGACCCGGGAGAGTCTTCGCGAATGAGCAGTTCTTC.